This T cell receptor (beta chain) was profiled in a study of blood T cell repertoires in COVID-19. Overall study context: Samples representing acute and convalescent COVID-19 were sourced from the United States, Italy and Spain. PBMCs, B-cell-depleted T cells, or T cells provided the cDNA or gDNA that made up the material.

The CDR3 loop spans 15 amino acids. CDR1 and CDR2 from the germline V gene are MNHEY and SVGAGI. V shed 4 bases, J shed 7 bases, and the junction held 8 bases outside the gene matches. Measured with immunoSEQ multiplex PCR; TCRdb has only the in-frame clones, and not every one. The sample lists approximately 61,000 clones, around 73% occurring once. The sequence was collected from an elderly man with active or convalescent COVID-19. V gene TRBV6-5 combines with J gene TRBJ2-1; 9 nucleotides align to TRBD1. Sequencing used peripheral blood. CDR3 coding DNA: TGTGCCAGCAGTTTGATACAGGGGGCGGGGAATGAGCAGTTCTTC. Translating it yields CASSLIQGAGNEQFF.